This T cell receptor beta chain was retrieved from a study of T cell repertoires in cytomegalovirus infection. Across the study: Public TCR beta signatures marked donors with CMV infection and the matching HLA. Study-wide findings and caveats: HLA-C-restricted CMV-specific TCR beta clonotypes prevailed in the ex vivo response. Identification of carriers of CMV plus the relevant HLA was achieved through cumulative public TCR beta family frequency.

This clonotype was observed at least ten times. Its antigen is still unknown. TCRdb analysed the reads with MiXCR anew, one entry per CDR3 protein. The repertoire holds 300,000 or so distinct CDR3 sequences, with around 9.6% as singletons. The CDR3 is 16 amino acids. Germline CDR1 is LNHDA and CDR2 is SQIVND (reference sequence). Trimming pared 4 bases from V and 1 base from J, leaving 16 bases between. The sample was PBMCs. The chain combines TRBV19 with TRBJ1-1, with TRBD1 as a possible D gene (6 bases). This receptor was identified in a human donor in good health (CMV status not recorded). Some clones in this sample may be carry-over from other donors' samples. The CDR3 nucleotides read TGTGCCAGTAGTACTACCCCTGTCAGGGGGAACACTGAAGCTTTCTTT. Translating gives CASSTTPVRGNTEAFF.